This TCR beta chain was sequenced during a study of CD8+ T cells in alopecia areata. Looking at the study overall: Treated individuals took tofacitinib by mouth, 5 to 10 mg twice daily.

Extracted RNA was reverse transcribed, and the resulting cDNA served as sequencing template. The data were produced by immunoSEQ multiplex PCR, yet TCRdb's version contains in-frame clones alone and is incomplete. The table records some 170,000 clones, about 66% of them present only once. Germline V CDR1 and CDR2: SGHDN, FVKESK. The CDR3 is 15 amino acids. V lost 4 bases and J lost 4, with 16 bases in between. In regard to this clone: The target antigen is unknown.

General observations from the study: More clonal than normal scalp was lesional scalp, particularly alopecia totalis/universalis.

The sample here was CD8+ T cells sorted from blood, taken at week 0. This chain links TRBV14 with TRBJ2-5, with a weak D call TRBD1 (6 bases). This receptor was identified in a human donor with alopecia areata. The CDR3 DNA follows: TGTGCCAGCAGCCCTGGGGGCGGCGTCCGAGAGACCCAGTACTTC. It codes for CASSPGGGVRETQYF.